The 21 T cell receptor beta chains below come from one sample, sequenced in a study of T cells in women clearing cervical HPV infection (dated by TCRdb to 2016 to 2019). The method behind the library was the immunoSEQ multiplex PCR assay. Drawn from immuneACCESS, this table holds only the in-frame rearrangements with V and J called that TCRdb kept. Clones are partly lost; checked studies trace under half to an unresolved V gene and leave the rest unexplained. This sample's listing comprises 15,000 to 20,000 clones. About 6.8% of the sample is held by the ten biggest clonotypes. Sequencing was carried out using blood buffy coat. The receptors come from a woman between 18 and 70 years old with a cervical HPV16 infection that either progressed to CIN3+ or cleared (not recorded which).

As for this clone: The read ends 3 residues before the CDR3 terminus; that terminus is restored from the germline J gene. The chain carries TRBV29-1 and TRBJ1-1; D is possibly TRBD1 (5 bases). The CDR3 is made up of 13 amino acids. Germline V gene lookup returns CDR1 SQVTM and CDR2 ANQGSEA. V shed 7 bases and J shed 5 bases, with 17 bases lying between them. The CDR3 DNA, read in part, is TGCAGCGCCCGGGACGGGGGTTTGACTGAA. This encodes CSARDGGLTE. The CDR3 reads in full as CSARDGGLTEAFF.

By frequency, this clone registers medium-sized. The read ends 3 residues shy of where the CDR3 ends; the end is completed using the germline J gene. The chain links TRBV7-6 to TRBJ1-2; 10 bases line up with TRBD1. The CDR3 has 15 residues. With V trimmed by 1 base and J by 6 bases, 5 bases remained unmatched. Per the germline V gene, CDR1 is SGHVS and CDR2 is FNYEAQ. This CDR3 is CASSLEETGGNGYTF. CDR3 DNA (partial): TGTGCCAGCAGCTTAGAGGAGACAGGGGGCAATGGC.

CDR3 DNA, as far as it was read: TGTGCCAGTAGTACACGGGTCAATCAGCCC. This sequence encodes CASSTRVNQP. The whole CDR3 protein is CASSTRVNQPQHF. The chain is built from TRBV19 and TRBJ1-5; unclear D gene. The read falls 3 residues short of the CDR3 end, and the missing part is taken from the germline J gene. The ends were cut back, 4 bases at V and 3 bases at J, with 7 bases in the middle. Germline loops: CDR1 LNHDA, CDR2 SQIVND (reference sequence). This CDR3 spans 13 amino acids.

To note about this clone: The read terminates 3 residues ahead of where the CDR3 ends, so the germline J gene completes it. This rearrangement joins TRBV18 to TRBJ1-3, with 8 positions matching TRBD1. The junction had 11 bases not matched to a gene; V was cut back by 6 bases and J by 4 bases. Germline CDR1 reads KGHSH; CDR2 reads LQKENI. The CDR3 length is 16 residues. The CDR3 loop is CASSPSRTGSGNTIYF. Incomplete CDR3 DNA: TGTGCCAGCTCCCCTTCCCGGACAGGGTCCGGAAACACC.

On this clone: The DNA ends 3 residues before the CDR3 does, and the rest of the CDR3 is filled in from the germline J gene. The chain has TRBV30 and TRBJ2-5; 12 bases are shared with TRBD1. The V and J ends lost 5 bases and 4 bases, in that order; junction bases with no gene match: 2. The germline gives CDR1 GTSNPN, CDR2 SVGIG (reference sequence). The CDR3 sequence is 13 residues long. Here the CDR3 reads CAWGTGGLETQYF. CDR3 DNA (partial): TGTGCCTGGGGGACAGGGGGCTTAGAGACC. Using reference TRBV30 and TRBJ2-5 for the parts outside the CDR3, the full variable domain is SQTIHQWPATLVQPVGSPLSLECTVEGTSNPNLYWYRQAAGRGLQLLFYSVGIGQISSEVPQNLSASRPQDRQFILSSKKLLLSDSGFYLCAWGTGGLETQYFGPGTRLLVL.

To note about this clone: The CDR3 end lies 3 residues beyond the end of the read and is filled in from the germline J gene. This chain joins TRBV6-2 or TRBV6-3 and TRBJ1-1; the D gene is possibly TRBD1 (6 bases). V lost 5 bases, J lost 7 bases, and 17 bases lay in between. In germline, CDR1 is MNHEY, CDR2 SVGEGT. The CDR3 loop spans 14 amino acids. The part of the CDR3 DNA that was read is TGTGCCAGCAGTACAACGGTTATACAGGGTGAA. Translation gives CASSTTVIQGE. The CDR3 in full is CASSTTVIQGEAFF.

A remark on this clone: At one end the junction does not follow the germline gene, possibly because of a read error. CDR3 DNA, as far as it was read: TGCGCCAGCAGCCGCCGCTTAGCGGGGACGAACACCGGGGAG. It specifies CASSRRLAGTNTGE. The full-length CDR3 reads as CASSRRLAGTNTGELFF. This chain connects TRBV4-2 to TRBJ2-2; 8 bases match TRBD2. The read ends 3 residues early relative to the CDR3; the germline J gene fills the gap. The CDR3 has 17 amino acids. Germline CDR1 is LGHNA and CDR2 is YNFKEQ.

The part of the CDR3 DNA that was read is TGTGCCAGCAGTCCCCGGTCAAACGGAAACACC. This gives the protein CASSPRSNGNT. The whole CDR3 sequence is CASSPRSNGNTIYF. The V call is TRBV28, the J call TRBJ1-3, with D uncertain. The read terminates 3 residues ahead of where the CDR3 ends, so the germline J gene completes it. The CDR3 length is 14 residues. In germline, CDR1 is MDHEN, CDR2 SYDVKM. Trimming pared 5 bases from V and 4 bases from J, leaving 12 bases between.

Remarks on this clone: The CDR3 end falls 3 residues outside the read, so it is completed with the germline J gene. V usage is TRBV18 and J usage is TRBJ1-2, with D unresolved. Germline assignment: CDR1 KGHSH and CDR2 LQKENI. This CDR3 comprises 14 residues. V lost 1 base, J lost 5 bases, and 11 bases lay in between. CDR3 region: CASSPLLEGYGYTF. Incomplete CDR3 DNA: TGTGCCAGCTCACCACTGTTGGAGGGTTATGGC.

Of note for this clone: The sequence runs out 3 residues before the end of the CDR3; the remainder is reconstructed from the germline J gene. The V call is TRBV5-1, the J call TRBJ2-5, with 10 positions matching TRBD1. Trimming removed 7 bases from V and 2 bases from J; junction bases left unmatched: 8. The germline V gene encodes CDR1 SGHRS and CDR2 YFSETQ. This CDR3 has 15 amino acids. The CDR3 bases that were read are TGCGCCAGCGACAAGGACAGGGGGGATCAAGAGACC. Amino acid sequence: CASDKDRGDQET. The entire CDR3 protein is CASDKDRGDQETQYF.

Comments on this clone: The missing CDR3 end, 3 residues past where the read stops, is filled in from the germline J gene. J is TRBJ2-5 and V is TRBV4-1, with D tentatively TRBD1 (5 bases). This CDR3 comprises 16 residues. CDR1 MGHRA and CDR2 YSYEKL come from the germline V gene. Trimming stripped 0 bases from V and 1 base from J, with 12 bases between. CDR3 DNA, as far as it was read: TGCGCCAGCAGCCAAGAGGGAACAGGCCGCCAAGAGACC. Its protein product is CASSQEGTGRQET. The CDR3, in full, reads CASSQEGTGRQETQYF.

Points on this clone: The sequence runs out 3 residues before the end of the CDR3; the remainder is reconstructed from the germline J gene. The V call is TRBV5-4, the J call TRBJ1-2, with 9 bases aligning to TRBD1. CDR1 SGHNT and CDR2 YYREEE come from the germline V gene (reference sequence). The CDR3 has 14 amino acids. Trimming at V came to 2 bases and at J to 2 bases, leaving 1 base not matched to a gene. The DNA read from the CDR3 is TGTGCCAGCAGCTTACAGGGGGCGAACTATGGC. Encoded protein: CASSLQGANYG. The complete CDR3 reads CASSLQGANYGYTF. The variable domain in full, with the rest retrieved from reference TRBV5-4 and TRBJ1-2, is ETGVTQSPTHLIKTRGQQVTLRCSSQSGHNTVSWYQQALGQGPQFIFQYYREEENGRGNFPPRFSGLQFPNYSSELNVNALELDDSALYLCASSLQGANYGYTFGSGTRLTVV.

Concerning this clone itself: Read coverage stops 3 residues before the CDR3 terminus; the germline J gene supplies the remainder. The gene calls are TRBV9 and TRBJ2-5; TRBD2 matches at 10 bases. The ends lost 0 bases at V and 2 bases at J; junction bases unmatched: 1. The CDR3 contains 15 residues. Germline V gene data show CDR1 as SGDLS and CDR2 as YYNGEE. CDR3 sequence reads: CASSVGTSGQETQYF. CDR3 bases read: TGTGCCAGCAGCGTAGGGACTAGCGGACAAGAGACC.

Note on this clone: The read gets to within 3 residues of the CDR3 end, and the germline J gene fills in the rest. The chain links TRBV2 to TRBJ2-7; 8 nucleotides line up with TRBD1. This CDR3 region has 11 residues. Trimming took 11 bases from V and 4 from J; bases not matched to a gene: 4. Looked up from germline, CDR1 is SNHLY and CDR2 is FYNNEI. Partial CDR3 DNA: TGTGCCTACAGGGGGTATTACGAG. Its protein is CAYRGYYE. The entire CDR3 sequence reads CAYRGYYEQYF.

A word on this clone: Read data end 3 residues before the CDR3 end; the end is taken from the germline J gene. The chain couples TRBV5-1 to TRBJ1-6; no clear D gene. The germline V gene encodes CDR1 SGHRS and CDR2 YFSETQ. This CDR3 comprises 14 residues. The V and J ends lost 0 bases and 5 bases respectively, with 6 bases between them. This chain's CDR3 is CASSLESNNSPLHF. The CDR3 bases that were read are TGCGCCAGCAGCTTGGAATCTAATAATTCACCC.

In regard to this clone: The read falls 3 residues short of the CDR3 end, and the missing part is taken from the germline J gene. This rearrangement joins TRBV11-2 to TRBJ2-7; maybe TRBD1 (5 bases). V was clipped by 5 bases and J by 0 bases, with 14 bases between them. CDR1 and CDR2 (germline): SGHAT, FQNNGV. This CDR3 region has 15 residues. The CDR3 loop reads CASSLGPSNSYEQYF. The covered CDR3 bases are TGTGCCAGCAGCCTGGGGCCCTCAAACTCCTACGAG.

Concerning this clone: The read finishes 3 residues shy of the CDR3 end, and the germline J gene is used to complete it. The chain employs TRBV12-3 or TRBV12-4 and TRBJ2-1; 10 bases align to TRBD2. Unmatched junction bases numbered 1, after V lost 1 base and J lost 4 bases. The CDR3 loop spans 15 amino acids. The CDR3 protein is CASSLVAGGYNEQFF. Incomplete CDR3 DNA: TGTGCCAGCAGTTTAGTAGCGGGGGGTTACAATGAG.

The CDR3 sequence: CASSPSIGQGVNQPQHF. CDR3 DNA, as far as it was read: TGTGCCAGCTCACCATCGATAGGACAGGGGGTCAATCAGCCC. V usage is TRBV18 and J usage is TRBJ1-5; 10 bases line up with TRBD1. The read halts 3 residues ahead of the CDR3 end, with the missing end drawn from the germline J gene. The CDR3 has 17 amino acids. Germline assignment: CDR1 KGHSH and CDR2 LQKENI. With 2 bases clipped from V and 3 bases from J, the junction kept 7 bases outside the gene matches. The full variable domain, in which reference TRBV18 and TRBJ1-5 provide the parts outside the CDR3, is NAGVMQNPRHLVRRRGQEARLRCSPMKGHSHVYWYRQLPEEGLKFMVYLQKENIIDESGMPKERFSAEFPKEGPSILRIQQVVRGDSAAYFCASSPSIGQGVNQPQHFGDGTRLSIL.

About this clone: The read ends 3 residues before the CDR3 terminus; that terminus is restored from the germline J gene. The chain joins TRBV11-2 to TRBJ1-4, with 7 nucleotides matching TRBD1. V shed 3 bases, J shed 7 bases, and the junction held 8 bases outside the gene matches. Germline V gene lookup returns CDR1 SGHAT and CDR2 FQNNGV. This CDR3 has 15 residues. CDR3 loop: CASSLVTGTSEKLFF. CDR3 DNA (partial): TGTGCCAGCAGCTTGGTGACAGGGACGAGTGAAAAA.

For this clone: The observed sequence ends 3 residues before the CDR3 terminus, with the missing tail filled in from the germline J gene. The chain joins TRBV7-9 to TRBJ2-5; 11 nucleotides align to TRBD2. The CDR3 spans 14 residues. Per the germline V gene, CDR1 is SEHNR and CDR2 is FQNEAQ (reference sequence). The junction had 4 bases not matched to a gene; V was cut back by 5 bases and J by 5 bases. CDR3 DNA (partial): TGTGCCAGCAGCGAAACTAGCGGGGGCGAGACC. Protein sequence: CASSETSGGET. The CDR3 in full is CASSETSGGETQYF.

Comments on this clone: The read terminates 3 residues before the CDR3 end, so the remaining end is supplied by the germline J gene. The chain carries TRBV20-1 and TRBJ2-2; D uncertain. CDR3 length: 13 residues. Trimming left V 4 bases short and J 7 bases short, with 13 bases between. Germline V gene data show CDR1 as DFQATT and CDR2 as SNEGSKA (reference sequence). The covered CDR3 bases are TGCAGTGCTACAAAGTTCTCGGGCGGGGAG. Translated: CSATKFSGGE. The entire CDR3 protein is CSATKFSGGELFF.